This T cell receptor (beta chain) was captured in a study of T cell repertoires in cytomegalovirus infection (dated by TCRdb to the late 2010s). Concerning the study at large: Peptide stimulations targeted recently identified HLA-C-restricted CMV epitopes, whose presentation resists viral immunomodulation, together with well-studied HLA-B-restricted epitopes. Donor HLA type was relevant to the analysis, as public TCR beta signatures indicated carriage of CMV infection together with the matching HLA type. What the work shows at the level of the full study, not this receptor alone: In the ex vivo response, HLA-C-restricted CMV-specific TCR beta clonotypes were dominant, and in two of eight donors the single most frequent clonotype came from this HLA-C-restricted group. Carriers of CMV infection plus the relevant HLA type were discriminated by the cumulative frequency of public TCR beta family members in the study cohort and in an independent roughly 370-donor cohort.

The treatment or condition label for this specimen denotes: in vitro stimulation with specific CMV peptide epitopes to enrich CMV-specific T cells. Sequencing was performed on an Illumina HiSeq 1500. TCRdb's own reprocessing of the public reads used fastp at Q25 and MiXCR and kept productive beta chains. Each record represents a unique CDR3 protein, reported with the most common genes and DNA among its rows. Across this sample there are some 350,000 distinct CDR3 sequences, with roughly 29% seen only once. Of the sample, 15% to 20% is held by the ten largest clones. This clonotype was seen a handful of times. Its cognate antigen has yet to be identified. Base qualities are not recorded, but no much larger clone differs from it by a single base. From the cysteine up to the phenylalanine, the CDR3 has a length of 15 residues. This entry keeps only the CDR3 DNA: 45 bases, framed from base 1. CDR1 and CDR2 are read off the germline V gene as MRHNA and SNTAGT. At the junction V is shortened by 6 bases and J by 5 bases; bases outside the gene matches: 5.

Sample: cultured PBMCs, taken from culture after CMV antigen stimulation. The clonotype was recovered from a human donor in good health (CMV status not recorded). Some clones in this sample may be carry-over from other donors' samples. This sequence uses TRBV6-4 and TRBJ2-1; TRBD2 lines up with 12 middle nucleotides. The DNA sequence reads TGTGCCAGCAGGGCTACTAGCGGGAGGCACAATGAGCAGTTCTTC. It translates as CASRATSGRHNEQFF.